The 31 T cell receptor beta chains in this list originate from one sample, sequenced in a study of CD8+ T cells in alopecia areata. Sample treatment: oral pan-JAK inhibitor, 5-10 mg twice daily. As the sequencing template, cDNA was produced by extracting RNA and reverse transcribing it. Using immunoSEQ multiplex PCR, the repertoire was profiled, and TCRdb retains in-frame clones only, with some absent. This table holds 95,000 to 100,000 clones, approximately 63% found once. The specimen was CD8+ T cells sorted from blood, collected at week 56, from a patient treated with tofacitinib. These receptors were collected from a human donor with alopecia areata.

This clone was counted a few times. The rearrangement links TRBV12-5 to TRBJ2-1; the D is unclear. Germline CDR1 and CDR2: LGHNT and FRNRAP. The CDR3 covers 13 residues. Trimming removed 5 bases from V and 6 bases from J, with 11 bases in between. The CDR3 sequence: CASGPRSRNEQFF. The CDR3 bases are TGTGCTAGTGGTCCTCGAAGTCGCAATGAGCAGTTCTTC.

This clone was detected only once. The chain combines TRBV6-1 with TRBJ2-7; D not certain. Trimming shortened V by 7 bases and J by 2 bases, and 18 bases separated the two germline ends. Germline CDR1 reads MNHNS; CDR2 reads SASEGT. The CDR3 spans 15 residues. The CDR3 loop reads CASTSQGSGPYEQYF. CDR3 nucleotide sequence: TGTGCCAGCACCAGTCAAGGGTCAGGCCCCTACGAGCAGTACTTC.

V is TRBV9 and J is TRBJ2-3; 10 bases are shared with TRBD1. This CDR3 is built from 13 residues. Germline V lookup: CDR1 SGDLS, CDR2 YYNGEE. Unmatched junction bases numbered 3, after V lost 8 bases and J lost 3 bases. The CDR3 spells CASRDRGTDTQYF. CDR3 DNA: TGTGCCAGTAGGGACAGGGGTACAGATACGCAGTATTTT.

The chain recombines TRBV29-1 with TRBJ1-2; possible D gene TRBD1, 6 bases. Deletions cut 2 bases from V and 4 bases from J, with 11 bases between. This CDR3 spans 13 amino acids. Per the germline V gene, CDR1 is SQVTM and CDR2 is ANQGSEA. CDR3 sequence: CSVELEGVYGYTF. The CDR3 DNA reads TGCAGCGTTGAATTGGAGGGGGTCTATGGCTACACCTTC.

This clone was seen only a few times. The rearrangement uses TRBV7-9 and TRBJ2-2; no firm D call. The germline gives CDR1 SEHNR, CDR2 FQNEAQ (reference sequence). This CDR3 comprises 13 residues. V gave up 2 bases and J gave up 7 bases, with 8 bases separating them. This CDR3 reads CASSLWGFGELFF. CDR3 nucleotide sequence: TGTGCCAGCAGCTTATGGGGATTCGGGGAGCTGTTTTTT. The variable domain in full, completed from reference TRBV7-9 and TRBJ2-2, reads DTGVSQNPRHKITKRGQNVTFRCDPISEHNRLYWYRQTLGQGPEFLTYFQNEAQLEKSRLLSDRFSAERPKGSFSTLEIQRTEQGDSAMYLCASSLWGFGELFFGEGSRLTVL.

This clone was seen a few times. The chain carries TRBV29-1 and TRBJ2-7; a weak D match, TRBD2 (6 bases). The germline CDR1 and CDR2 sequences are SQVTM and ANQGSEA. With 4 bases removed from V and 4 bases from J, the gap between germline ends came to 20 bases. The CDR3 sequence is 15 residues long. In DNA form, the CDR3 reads TGCAGCGTTGTTGGTTTAGCGGAATTCAGGTACGAGCAGTACTTC. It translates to CSVVGLAEFRYEQYF.

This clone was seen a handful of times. CDR3: CSVVLSGGVETQYF. CDR3 nucleotides: TGCAGCGTTGTGCTTAGCGGGGGGGTGGAGACCCAGTACTTC. The genes are TRBV29-1 and TRBJ2-5; TRBD2 aligns across 11 bases. V lost 4 bases, J lost 5 bases, and 6 bases stayed unmatched. The CDR3 has 14 amino acids. The germline V gene encodes CDR1 SQVTM and CDR2 ANQGSEA.

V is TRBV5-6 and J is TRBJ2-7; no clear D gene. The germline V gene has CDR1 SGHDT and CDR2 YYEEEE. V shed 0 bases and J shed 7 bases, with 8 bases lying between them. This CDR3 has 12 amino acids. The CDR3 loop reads CASSLESGEQYF. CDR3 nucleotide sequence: TGTGCCAGCAGCTTGGAGTCCGGAGAGCAGTACTTC.

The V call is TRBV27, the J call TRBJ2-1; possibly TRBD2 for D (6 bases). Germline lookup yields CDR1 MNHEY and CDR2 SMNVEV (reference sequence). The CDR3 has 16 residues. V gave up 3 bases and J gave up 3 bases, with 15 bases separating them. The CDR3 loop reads CASSFMGGTNYNEQFF. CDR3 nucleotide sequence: TGTGCCAGCAGTTTTATGGGCGGGACGAACTACAATGAGCAGTTCTTC.

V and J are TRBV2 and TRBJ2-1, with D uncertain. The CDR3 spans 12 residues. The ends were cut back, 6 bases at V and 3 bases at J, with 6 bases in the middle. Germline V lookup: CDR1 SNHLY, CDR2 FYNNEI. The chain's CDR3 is CASRDNYNEQFF. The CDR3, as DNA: TGTGCCAGCAGAGACAACTACAATGAGCAGTTCTTC.

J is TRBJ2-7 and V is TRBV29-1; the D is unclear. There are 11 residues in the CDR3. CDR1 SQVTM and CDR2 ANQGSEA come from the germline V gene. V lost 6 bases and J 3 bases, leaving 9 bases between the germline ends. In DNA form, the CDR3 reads TGCAGCGTACGTATGGGCTACGAGCAGTACTTC. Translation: CSVRMGYEQYF.

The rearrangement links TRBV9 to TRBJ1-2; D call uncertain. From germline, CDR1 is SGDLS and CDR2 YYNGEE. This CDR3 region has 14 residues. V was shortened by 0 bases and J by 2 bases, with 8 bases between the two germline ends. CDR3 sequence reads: CASSVASANYGYTF. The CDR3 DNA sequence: TGTGCCAGCAGCGTAGCTTCAGCCAACTATGGCTACACCTTC.

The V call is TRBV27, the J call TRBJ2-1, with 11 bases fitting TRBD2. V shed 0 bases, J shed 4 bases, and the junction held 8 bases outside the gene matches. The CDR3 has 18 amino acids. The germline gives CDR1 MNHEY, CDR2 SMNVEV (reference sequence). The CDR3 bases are TGTGCCAGCAGTTTATCGAGCCTAGCGGGGGGCGGGTACAATGAGCAGTTCTTC. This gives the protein CASSLSSLAGGGYNEQFF.

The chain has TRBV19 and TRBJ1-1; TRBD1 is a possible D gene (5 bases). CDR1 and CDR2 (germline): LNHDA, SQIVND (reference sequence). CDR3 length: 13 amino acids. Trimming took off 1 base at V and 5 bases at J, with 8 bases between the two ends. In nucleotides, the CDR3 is TGTGCCAGTAGTATAGCTCGGGGGACTGAAGCTTTCTTT. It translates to CASSIARGTEAFF.

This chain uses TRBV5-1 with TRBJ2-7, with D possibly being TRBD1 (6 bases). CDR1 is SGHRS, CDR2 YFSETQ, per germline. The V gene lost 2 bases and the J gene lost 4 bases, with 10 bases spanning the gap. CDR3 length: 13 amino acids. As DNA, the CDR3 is TGCGCCAGCAGCTTTGGGACACATTACGAGCAGTACTTC. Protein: CASSFGTHYEQYF. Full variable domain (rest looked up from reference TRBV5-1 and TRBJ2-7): KAGVTQTPRYLIKTRGQQVTLSCSPISGHRSVSWYQQTPGQGLQFLFEYFSETQRNKGNFPGRFSGRQFSNSRSEMNVSTLELGDSALYLCASSFGTHYEQYFGPGTRLTVT.

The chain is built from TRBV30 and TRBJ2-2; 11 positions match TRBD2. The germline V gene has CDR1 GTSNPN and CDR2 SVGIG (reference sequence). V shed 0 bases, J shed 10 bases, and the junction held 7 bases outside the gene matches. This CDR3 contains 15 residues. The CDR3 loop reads CAWSVNSGGAVELFF. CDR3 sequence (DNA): TGTGCCTGGAGTGTTAATAGCGGGGGGGCCGTGGAGCTGTTTTTT. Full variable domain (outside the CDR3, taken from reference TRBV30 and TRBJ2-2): SQTIHQWPATLVQPVGSPLSLECTVEGTSNPNLYWYRQAAGRGLQLLFYSVGIGQISSEVPQNLSASRPQDRQFILSSKKLLLSDSGFYLCAWSVNSGGAVELFFGEGSRLTVL.

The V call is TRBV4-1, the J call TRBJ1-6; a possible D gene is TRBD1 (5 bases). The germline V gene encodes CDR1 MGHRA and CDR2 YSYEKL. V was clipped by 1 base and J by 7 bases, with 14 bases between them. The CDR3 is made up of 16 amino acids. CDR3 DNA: TGCGCCAGCAGCCAAGCCCTACAGGAGGGGAATTCACCCCTCCACTTT. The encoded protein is CASSQALQEGNSPLHF.

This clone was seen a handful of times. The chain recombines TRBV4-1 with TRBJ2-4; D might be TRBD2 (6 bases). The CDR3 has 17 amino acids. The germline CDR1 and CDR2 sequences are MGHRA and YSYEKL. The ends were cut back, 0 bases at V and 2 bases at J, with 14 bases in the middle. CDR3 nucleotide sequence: TGCGCCAGCAGCCAAGATGGGGGAAGCGGGCCCAAAAACATTCAGTACTTC. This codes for CASSQDGGSGPKNIQYF.

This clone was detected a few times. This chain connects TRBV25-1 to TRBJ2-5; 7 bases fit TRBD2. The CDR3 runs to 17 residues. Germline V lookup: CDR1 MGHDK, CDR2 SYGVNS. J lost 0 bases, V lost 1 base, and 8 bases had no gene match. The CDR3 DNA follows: TGTGCCAGCAGTGAATTTTCGACTAGCAAGTACCAAGAGACCCAGTACTTC. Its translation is CASSEFSTSKYQETQYF.

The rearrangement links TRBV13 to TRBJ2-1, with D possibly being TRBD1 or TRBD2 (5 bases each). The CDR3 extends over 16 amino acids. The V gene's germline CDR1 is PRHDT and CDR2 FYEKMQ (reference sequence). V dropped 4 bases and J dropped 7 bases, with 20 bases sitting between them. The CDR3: CASSSQSGPSGNEQFF. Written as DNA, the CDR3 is TGTGCCAGCAGCTCTCAATCGGGACCCAGTGGGAATGAGCAGTTCTTC.

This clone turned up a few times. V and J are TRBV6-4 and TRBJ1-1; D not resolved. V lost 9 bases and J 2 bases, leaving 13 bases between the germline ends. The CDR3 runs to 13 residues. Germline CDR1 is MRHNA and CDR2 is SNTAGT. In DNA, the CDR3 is TGTGCCAGTTCGATCTTTGTCAACACTGAAGCTTTCTTT. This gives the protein CASSIFVNTEAFF.

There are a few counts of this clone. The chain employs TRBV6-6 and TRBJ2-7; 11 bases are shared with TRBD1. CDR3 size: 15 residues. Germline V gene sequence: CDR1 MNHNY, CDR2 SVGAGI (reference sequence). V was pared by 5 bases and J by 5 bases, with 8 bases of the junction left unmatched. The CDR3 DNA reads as TGTGCCAGCAGTAGGAGGGGACAGGGGGTGGACGAGCAGTACTTC. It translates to CASSRRGQGVDEQYF.

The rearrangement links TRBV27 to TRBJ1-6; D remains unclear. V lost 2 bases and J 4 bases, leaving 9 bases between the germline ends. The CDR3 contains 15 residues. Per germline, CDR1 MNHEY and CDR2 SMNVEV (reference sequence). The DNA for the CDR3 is TGTGCCAGCAGTTTAGACCGGGCGTATAATTCACCCCTCCACTTT. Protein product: CASSLDRAYNSPLHF.

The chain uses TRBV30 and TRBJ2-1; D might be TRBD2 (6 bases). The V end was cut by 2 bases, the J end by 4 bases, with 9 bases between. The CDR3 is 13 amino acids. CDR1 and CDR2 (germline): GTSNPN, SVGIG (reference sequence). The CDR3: CAWSNSGYNEQFF. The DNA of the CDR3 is TGTGCCTGGAGTAATAGCGGTTACAATGAGCAGTTCTTC. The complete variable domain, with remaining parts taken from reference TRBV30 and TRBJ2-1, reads SQTIHQWPATLVQPVGSPLSLECTVEGTSNPNLYWYRQAAGRGLQLLFYSVGIGQISSEVPQNLSASRPQDRQFILSSKKLLLSDSGFYLCAWSNSGYNEQFFGPGTRLTVL.

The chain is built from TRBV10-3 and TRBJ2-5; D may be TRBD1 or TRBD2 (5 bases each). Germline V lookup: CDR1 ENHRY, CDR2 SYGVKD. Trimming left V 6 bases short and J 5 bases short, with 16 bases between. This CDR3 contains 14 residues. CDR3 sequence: CAIRGDAPRETQYF. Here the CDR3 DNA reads TGTGCCATCAGGGGGGACGCCCCTCGGGAGACCCAGTACTTC.

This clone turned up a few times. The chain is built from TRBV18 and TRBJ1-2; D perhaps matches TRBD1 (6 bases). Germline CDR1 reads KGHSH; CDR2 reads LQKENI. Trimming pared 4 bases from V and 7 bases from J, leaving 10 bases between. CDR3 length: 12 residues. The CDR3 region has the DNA TGTGCCAGCTCACGTAACAGGGTTGGCTACACCTTC. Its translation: CASSRNRVGYTF.

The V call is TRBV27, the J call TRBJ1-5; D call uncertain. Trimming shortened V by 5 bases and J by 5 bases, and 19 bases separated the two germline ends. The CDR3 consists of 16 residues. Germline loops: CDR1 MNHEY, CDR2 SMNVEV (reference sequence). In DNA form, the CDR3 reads TGTGCCAGCAGTCTTATTCCCGCCCGCCGGGATCAGCCCCAGCATTTT. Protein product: CASSLIPARRDQPQHF.

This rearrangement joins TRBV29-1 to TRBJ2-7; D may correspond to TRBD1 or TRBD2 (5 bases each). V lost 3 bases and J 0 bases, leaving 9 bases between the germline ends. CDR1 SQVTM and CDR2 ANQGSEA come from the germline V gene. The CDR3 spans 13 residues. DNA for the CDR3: TGCAGCGTTGAGAGAGGGACCTCCTACGAGCAGTACTTC. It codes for CSVERGTSYEQYF.

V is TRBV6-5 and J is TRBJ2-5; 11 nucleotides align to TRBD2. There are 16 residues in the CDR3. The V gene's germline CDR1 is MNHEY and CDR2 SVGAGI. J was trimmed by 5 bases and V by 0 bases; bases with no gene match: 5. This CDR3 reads CASSYSGSGGAETQYF. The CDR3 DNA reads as TGTGCCAGCAGTTACTCGGGTAGCGGGGGGGCGGAGACCCAGTACTTC.

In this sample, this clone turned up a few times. The CDR3 DNA reads TGCGCCAGCAGCCTTCGGGACACCGGGGAGCTGTTTTTT. It translates to CASSLRDTGELFF. This chain uses TRBV4-1 with TRBJ2-2; D gene uncertain. From germline, CDR1 is MGHRA and CDR2 YSYEKL. The V and J ends lost 4 bases and 3 bases respectively, with 6 bases between them. CDR3 length: 13 residues.

The CDR3 sequence is CASSGLAGAEAFF. The CDR3 region has the DNA TGTGCCAGCAGCGGTTTAGCGGGAGCTGAAGCTTTCTTT. The chain has TRBV14 and TRBJ1-1; D gene ambiguous. The V and J ends lost 5 bases and 6 bases respectively, with 13 bases between them. The CDR3 covers 13 residues. Germline CDR1 SGHDN, CDR2 FVKESK.